This T cell receptor beta chain came from a study of T cell responses to AZD1222 COVID-19 vaccine. The germline CDR1 and CDR2 sequences are SEHNR and FQNEAQ (reference sequence). The trim removed 5 bases at V and 0 bases at J, leaving 10 bases unmatched. This CDR3 spans 18 amino acids. Method: immunoSEQ multiplex PCR; TCRdb's copy keeps in-frame clones and lacks some. Of about 130,000 clones in the sample, 90% to 95% are singletons; the top ten hold 6% to 7.5%. The source is an adult who received the AZD1222 COVID-19 vaccine. Sequencing was performed on peripheral blood, taken 28 days after the second AZD1222 dose. The rearrangement joins TRBV7-9 to TRBJ2-1, with 10 bases that match TRBD1. CDR3 sequence: CASSALWDRGSSYNEQFF. As DNA, the CDR3 is TGTGCCAGCAGCGCTTTATGGGACAGGGGAAGCTCCTACAATGAGCAGTTCTTC.